Listed below are T cell receptor beta chains from one sample, sequenced in a study of blood T cell repertoires in COVID-19. The table came from immunoSEQ multiplex PCR; TCRdb's copy has only in-frame clones and leaves some out. This table holds about 60,000 clones, around 77% found once. The specimen was peripheral blood. The receptor set was obtained from a woman between 65 and 79 years old with COVID-19, enrolled during active disease. CDR3s include the opening cysteine and the closing phenylalanine or tryptophan. The order of the fields is CDR3 DNA, CDR3 protein, V gene, J gene, clone size, D gene. A D gene is named only where the DNA matches it firmly. Clone size is given for some rows only: seen once, a few or many times, or a class if the clone is expanded.

CDR3nt: TGTGCCAGCAGCGACCAAGCGGGGATAATGAACACCGGGGAGCTGTTTTTT
CDR3aa: CASSDQAGIMNTGELFF
v_gene: TRBV7-2
j_gene: TRBJ2-2
abundance: NA
d_gene: TRBD2

CDR3nt: TGCGCCAGCAGCCAAGGACTAGCGGGGCTGTACAATGAGCAGTTCTTC
CDR3aa: CASSQGLAGLYNEQFF
v_gene: TRBV4-1
j_gene: TRBJ2-1
abundance: few
d_gene: TRBD2

CDR3nt: TGTGCCAGCAGTGACGGTACAGGTCTTAACTATGGCTACACCTTC
CDR3aa: CASSDGTGLNYGYTF
v_gene: TRBV25-1
j_gene: TRBJ1-2
abundance: NA
d_gene: NA

CDR3nt: TGTGCCAGCAGTCGAAACAGGGAGAACACTGAAGCTTTCTTT
CDR3aa: CASSRNRENTEAFF
v_gene: TRBV2
j_gene: TRBJ1-1
abundance: NA
d_gene: NA

CDR3nt: TGTGCCAGCAGCCAAGAGACAGAGAGGAACACTGAAGCTTTCTTT
CDR3aa: CASSQETERNTEAFF
v_gene: TRBV3-1/TRBV3-2
j_gene: TRBJ1-1
abundance: NA
d_gene: NA

CDR3nt: TGTGCCAGCAGACCGGGACAGGCAAATCAGCCCCAGCATTTT
CDR3aa: CASRPGQANQPQHF
v_gene: TRBV28
j_gene: TRBJ1-5
abundance: few
d_gene: TRBD1

CDR3nt: TGTGCCAGCAGTGTCCAGGGGAACACTGAAGCTTTCTTT
CDR3aa: CASSVQGNTEAFF
v_gene: TRBV12-3/TRBV12-4
j_gene: TRBJ1-1
abundance: NA
d_gene: NA

CDR3nt: TGCGCCAGCAGCTTGGCCGGGGAATACACTGAAGCTTTCTTT
CDR3aa: CASSLAGEYTEAFF
v_gene: TRBV5-1
j_gene: TRBJ1-1
abundance: few
d_gene: NA

CDR3nt: TGTGCCAGCAGTGATCCACAGGGGACTAATGAAAAACTGTTTTTT
CDR3aa: CASSDPQGTNEKLFF
v_gene: TRBV25-1
j_gene: TRBJ1-4
abundance: NA
d_gene: TRBD1

CDR3nt: TGTGCCAGCAGTCGACAACCACAAGAGACCCAGTACTTC
CDR3aa: CASSRQPQETQYF
v_gene: TRBV12-3/TRBV12-4
j_gene: TRBJ2-5
abundance: many
d_gene: NA

CDR3nt: TGCGCCAGCAGCCAAACAGGGGAGGATTCACCCCTCCACTTT
CDR3aa: CASSQTGEDSPLHF
v_gene: TRBV4-3
j_gene: TRBJ1-6
abundance: NA
d_gene: TRBD1

CDR3nt: TGTGCTAGTGGTTTGGTACGAAGAGGGATCGAGACCCAGTACTTC
CDR3aa: CASGLVRRGIETQYF
v_gene: TRBV12-5
j_gene: TRBJ2-5
abundance: few
d_gene: NA

CDR3nt: TGTGCCAGCAGTTCCGTAGTAAGGTTACGGGACACCGGGGAGCTGTTTTTT
CDR3aa: CASSSVVRLRDTGELFF
v_gene: TRBV6-2/TRBV6-3
j_gene: TRBJ2-2
abundance: NA
d_gene: NA

CDR3nt: TGTGCCAGCAGTAACCGTGGACAGGCCTCACCCCTCCACTTT
CDR3aa: CASSNRGQASPLHF
v_gene: TRBV6-5
j_gene: TRBJ1-6
abundance: NA
d_gene: TRBD1

CDR3nt: TGTGCCACCAGCAGAGATTATCGGTTAGAAGATACGCAGTATTTT
CDR3aa: CATSRDYRLEDTQYF
v_gene: TRBV15
j_gene: TRBJ2-3
abundance: NA
d_gene: NA

CDR3nt: TGTGCCAGCAGCCCTCTAGCGGGAGCGGGCACCGGGGAGCTGTTTTTT
CDR3aa: CASSPLAGAGTGELFF
v_gene: TRBV14
j_gene: TRBJ2-2
abundance: few
d_gene: TRBD2

CDR3nt: TGTGCCAGTAGTATTAGCGGGAGTGGCAATGAGCAGTTCTTC
CDR3aa: CASSISGSGNEQFF
v_gene: TRBV19
j_gene: TRBJ2-1
abundance: NA
d_gene: TRBD2

CDR3nt: TGTGCCAGCAGCCTGACTAGCCGCAGCACAGATACGCAGTATTTT
CDR3aa: CASSLTSRSTDTQYF
v_gene: TRBV7-3
j_gene: TRBJ2-3
abundance: NA
d_gene: TRBD2

CDR3nt: TGTGCCAGCAGCTTACGATTGCAGGTTAGGATGAACACTGAAGCTTTCTTT
CDR3aa: CASSLRLQVRMNTEAFF
v_gene: TRBV7-8
j_gene: TRBJ1-1
abundance: NA
d_gene: NA

CDR3nt: TGTGCCAGCAGCGAGAGCCTGGGCCAAAACACTGAAGCTTTCTTT
CDR3aa: CASSESLGQNTEAFF
v_gene: TRBV7-9
j_gene: TRBJ1-1
abundance: NA
d_gene: NA

CDR3nt: TGCGCCAGCATGCGTCAAGCGAACACCGGGGAGCTGTTTTTT
CDR3aa: CASMRQANTGELFF
v_gene: TRBV4-3
j_gene: TRBJ2-2
abundance: once
d_gene: NA

CDR3nt: TGTGCCAGCAGCTTAGAACTAGGTCCCTACAATGAGCAGTTCTTC
CDR3aa: CASSLELGPYNEQFF
v_gene: TRBV11-3
j_gene: TRBJ2-1
abundance: medium-sized
d_gene: NA

CDR3nt: TGTGCCATCAGTGAGCCGGGTGCCACCGGGGAGCTGTTTTTT
CDR3aa: CAISEPGATGELFF
v_gene: TRBV10-3
j_gene: TRBJ2-2
abundance: NA
d_gene: NA

CDR3nt: TGTGCCAGCGCTGGGCGTGGAAACACCATATATTTT
CDR3aa: CASAGRGNTIYF
v_gene: TRBV6-5
j_gene: TRBJ1-3
abundance: NA
d_gene: NA

CDR3nt: TGTGCCAGCAGCGTAGACTTGAACACTGAAGCTTTCTTT
CDR3aa: CASSVDLNTEAFF
v_gene: TRBV9
j_gene: TRBJ1-1
abundance: once
d_gene: NA

CDR3nt: TGTGCCAGCAGCCTCACCACAGCCGGGGAGCTGTTTTTT
CDR3aa: CASSLTTAGELFF
v_gene: TRBV5-5
j_gene: TRBJ2-2
abundance: NA
d_gene: NA

CDR3nt: TGTGCCAGCAGCCTTCGAGGGGTAGCGGGAGGGCCCCCCTTCAATGAGCAGTTCTTC
CDR3aa: CASSLRGVAGGPPFNEQFF
v_gene: TRBV7-2
j_gene: TRBJ2-1
abundance: NA
d_gene: TRBD2

CDR3nt: TGTGCCAGCAGTACCGGACACTACGAGAACACTGAAGCTTTCTTT
CDR3aa: CASSTGHYENTEAFF
v_gene: TRBV27
j_gene: TRBJ1-1
abundance: NA
d_gene: NA

CDR3nt: TGTGCCAGCAGTCAGGGGTCAGGGTATGGCTACACCTTC
CDR3aa: CASSQGSGYGYTF
v_gene: TRBV7-2
j_gene: TRBJ1-2
abundance: NA
d_gene: NA

CDR3nt: TGTGCCAGCAGCTTAGATCAAACAGCCCGGGCTTTCTTT
CDR3aa: CASSLDQTARAFF
v_gene: TRBV11-3
j_gene: TRBJ1-1
abundance: once
d_gene: NA

CDR3nt: TGTGCCAGCAGCGTCACCGGGACAGGGGATAGGGAGACCCAGTACTTC
CDR3aa: CASSVTGTGDRETQYF
v_gene: TRBV9
j_gene: TRBJ2-5
abundance: NA
d_gene: TRBD1

CDR3nt: TGTGCCAGCAGTCCCGGGACAGGGTGGGACAATGAGCAGTTCTTC
CDR3aa: CASSPGTGWDNEQFF
v_gene: TRBV2
j_gene: TRBJ2-1
abundance: NA
d_gene: TRBD1

CDR3nt: TGTGCCAGCAGCCAAGATTATCTAGCGGCCCAGTACTTC
CDR3aa: CASSQDYLAAQYF
v_gene: TRBV3-1/TRBV3-2
j_gene: TRBJ2-5
abundance: NA
d_gene: TRBD2

CDR3nt: TGCGCCAGCAGTAGCGGGGGGTCCACAGATACGCAGTATTTT
CDR3aa: CASSSGGSTDTQYF
v_gene: TRBV5-1
j_gene: TRBJ2-3
abundance: NA
d_gene: TRBD2

CDR3nt: TGTGCCAGCAGCGCTGGACAGGGATCGAACTATGGCTACACCTTC
CDR3aa: CASSAGQGSNYGYTF
v_gene: TRBV5-6
j_gene: TRBJ1-2
abundance: few
d_gene: TRBD1